This T cell receptor (beta chain) was sequenced during a study of blood T cell repertoires in COVID-19. The overall study: PBMCs, B-cell-depleted T cells, or T cells provided the cDNA or gDNA that made up the material.

Sequencing used immunoSEQ multiplex PCR; TCRdb keeps in-frame clones, though not all of them. This table has tens of thousands of clones, 90% appearing once. This CDR3 spans 12 amino acids. In germline, CDR1 is SNHLY, CDR2 FYNNEI. V lost 6 bases to trimming and J lost 7 bases, with 10 bases between them. This chain connects TRBV2 to TRBJ2-1; D is unresolved. Sample: peripheral blood. The receptor was derived from a man between 60 and 75 years old with active or convalescent COVID-19. The CDR3 sequence is CASRNRGNEQFF. In DNA, the CDR3 is TGTGCCAGCAGAAATAGAGGAAATGAGCAGTTCTTC.